The 22 T cell receptor beta chains below come from one sample, sequenced in a study of regulatory T cells in long-lasting Graves disease. Described time point: persistent/refractory GD, antithyroid drugs over 5 years with positive TRAb. Following extraction of RNA from PBMCs, that RNA was used to make the TCR library. HTBI primers from iRepertoire and Arm-PCR of CDR3 regions yielded the TCR beta libraries. One entry per CDR3 protein, called by TCRdb with MiXCR from the multiplex PCR reads. This table has 400,000 or so distinct CDR3 sequences, roughly a quarter appearing once. The sample here was peripheral blood mononuclear cells (PBMCs), taken when the disease was refractory, from a patient treated with antithyroid drugs. The receptors shown here come from a female donor with Graves disease.

For this clonotype: Possible read error: a much larger clone is one base away. The chain carries TRBV5-5 and TRBJ1-6; no clear D gene. Per germline, CDR1 SGHKS and CDR2 YYEKEE (reference sequence). The CDR3 covers 14 residues. Here the CDR3 reads CASSRSSYNPPLHF. The CDR3 nucleotides read TGTGCCAGCAGCCGGTCCTCCTATAATCCACCCCTCCACTTT.

V gene TRBV5-4 combines with J gene TRBJ1-2, with 9 bases lining up with TRBD1. The J segment lost 6 bases and the V segment lost 4 bases, leaving 16 bases of the junction unmatched. There are 17 residues in the CDR3. CDR1 SGHNT and CDR2 YYREEE come from the germline V gene (reference sequence). CDR3 sequence: CASSRVGQGANRDGYTF. As DNA, the CDR3 is TGTGCCAGCAGCAGGGTGGGACAGGGCGCAAATCGGGATGGCTACACCTTC.

As regards this clonotype: It may be a read error: a sequence one base away is much more abundant. The genes are TRBV6-1 and TRBJ2-5; TRBD1 aligns across 7 bases. From germline, CDR1 is MNHNS and CDR2 SASEGT. The trim removed 4 bases at V and 1 base at J, leaving 9 bases unmatched. The CDR3 spans 16 residues. CDR3 loop: CASSVGLGTVQETQYF. The CDR3 DNA follows: TGTGCCAGCAGTGTAGGACTGGGGACAGTCCAAGAGACCCAGTACTTC.

This clonotype was detected ten times or more. The J gene is TRBJ2-7, the V gene TRBV12-3 or TRBV12-4; D is possibly TRBD1 or TRBD2 (5 bases each). Trimming removed 1 base from V and 2 bases from J, with 12 bases in between. This CDR3 spans 15 amino acids. CDR3 sequence: CASSLGGTGTYEQYF. The CDR3 region has the DNA TGTGCCAGCAGTTTAGGAGGGACGGGGACCTACGAGCAGTACTTC.

This clonotype was seen more than once but under ten times. At one boundary the junction diverges from the germline segment, which might be a read error. The CDR3 spells CSARDMTGDLTF. DNA of the CDR3: TGCAGTGCTAGAGATATGACGGGGGACTTAACCTTC. The V and J genes are TRBV20-1 and TRBJ2-7; a possible D gene is TRBD2 (6 bases). The CDR3 totals 12 residues. Germline CDR1 reads DFQATT; CDR2 reads SNEGSKA (reference sequence).

This clonotype came up a few times. The chain has TRBV7-6 and TRBJ2-2; TRBD2 matches 8 bases. This CDR3 region has 19 residues. Trimming cost V 1 base and J 9 bases; bases outside gene matches: 19. Germline CDR1 is SGHVS and CDR2 is FNYEAQ. The CDR3 bases are TGTGCCAGCAGCTTAGATTCGCGAGCGGGAGAATTCAGAACCAGGGAGCTGTTTTTT. The encoded protein is CASSLDSRAGEFRTRELFF. The complete variable domain, with remaining parts taken from reference TRBV7-6 and TRBJ2-2, reads GAGVSQSPRYKVTKRGQDVALRCDPISGHVSLYWYRQALGQGPEFLTYFNYEAQQDKSGLPNDRFSAERPEGSISTLTIQRTEQRDSAMYRCASSLDSRAGEFRTRELFFGEGSRLTVL.

This clonotype has at least ten counts. The V and J genes are TRBV20-1 and TRBJ2-7; the match to TRBD2 covers 8 bases. The CDR3 spans 14 residues. Germline values: CDR1 DFQATT, CDR2 SNEGSKA (reference sequence). The V segment lost 6 bases and the J segment 2 bases; nucleotides outside the gene matches: 9. The CDR3 sequence: CSANSGKSTYEQYF. In DNA, the CDR3 is TGCAGTGCCAATAGCGGGAAAAGCACCTACGAGCAGTACTTC.

Only a few counts were recorded for this clonotype. This sequence joins TRBV20-1 and TRBJ2-5; D unclear. Germline values: CDR1 DFQATT, CDR2 SNEGSKA (reference sequence). Trimming shortened V by 0 bases and J by 3 bases, and 8 bases separated the two germline ends. The CDR3 runs to 13 residues. The CDR3 sequence is CSARDASKETQYF. Written as DNA, the CDR3 is TGCAGTGCTAGAGATGCCTCTAAAGAGACCCAGTACTTC.

For this clonotype: Compared with germline, one end of the junction differs, possibly owing to a read error. The genes are TRBV9 and TRBJ1-1, with D unclear. CDR3 length equals 14 residues. Germline V gives CDR1 SGDLS, CDR2 YYNGEE. CDR3 protein: CASSVAGMNTGAFF. In DNA, the CDR3 is TGTGCCAGCAGCGTAGCAGGAATGAACACTGGAGCTTTCTTT. Looking up the rest from reference TRBV9 and TRBJ1-1 gives the full variable domain: DSGVTQTPKHLITATGQRVTLRCSPRSGDLSVYWYQQSLDQGLQFLIQYYNGEERAKGNILERFSAQQFPDLHSELNLSSLELGDSALYFCASSVAGMNTGAFFGQGTRLTVV.

The chain recombines TRBV20-1 with TRBJ1-2; unclear D gene. The germline CDR1 and CDR2 sequences are DFQATT and SNEGSKA (reference sequence). This CDR3 has 11 amino acids. For the CDR3, the DNA is TGCTCAATCGGGCCCTTTGGGGGCTACACCTTC. Translating gives CSIGPFGGYTF.

The chain carries TRBV2 and TRBJ2-5; tentatively, D is TRBD1 (5 bases). CDR1 and CDR2 from the germline V gene are SNHLY and FYNNEI. Between the trimmed V and J ends, which lost 7 bases and 4 bases, there was a span of 10 bases. The length of the CDR3 is 12 residues. The CDR3 protein is CASNQGLETQYF. The CDR3 nucleotides are TGTGCCAGCAACCAGGGCTTAGAGACCCAGTACTTC.

V gene TRBV10-3 combines with J gene TRBJ2-4, with TRBD2 matching over 7 bases. Germline assignment: CDR1 ENHRY and CDR2 SYGVKD. Trimming took 4 bases from V and 9 from J; bases not matched to a gene: 6. CDR3 size: 13 residues. The DNA of the CDR3 is TGTGCCATCAGTGGGGGAGGGCCAGGCATTCAGTACTTC. Protein product: CAISGGGPGIQYF.

This clonotype was seen repeatedly, ten times or more. V is TRBV3-1 and J is TRBJ1-1; no definite D call. With 1 base removed from V and 9 bases from J, the gap between germline ends came to 9 bases. This CDR3 has 12 residues. CDR1 and CDR2 from the germline V gene are LGHDT and YNNKEL (reference sequence). CDR3 protein: CASSQGARQAFF. DNA of the CDR3: TGTGCCAGCAGCCAAGGCGCCCGGCAAGCTTTCTTT.

In its sample, this clonotype was seen many times. The gene calls are TRBV2 and TRBJ2-5; either TRBD1 or TRBD2 may fit D (5 bases each). V shed 4 bases and J shed 4 bases, with 16 bases lying between them. This CDR3 has 15 amino acids. The germline CDR1 and CDR2 sequences are SNHLY and FYNNEI. As DNA, the CDR3 is TGTGCCAGCAGTGCCAAGGACTCGGGGCCAGAGACCCAGTACTTC. It specifies CASSAKDSGPETQYF. Using reference TRBV2 and TRBJ2-5 for the parts outside the CDR3, the full variable domain is EPEVTQTPSHQVTQMGQEVILRCVPISNHLYFYWYRQILGQKVEFLVSFYNNEISEKSEIFDDQFSVERPDGSNFTLKIRSTKLEDSAMYFCASSAKDSGPETQYFGPGTRLLVL.

J is TRBJ2-7 and V is TRBV28; D perhaps matches TRBD1 (5 bases). This CDR3 spans 15 amino acids. The germline V gene encodes CDR1 MDHEN and CDR2 SYDVKM. The germline V and J ends were trimmed by 3 bases and 3 bases, with 15 bases remaining between them. The chain's CDR3 is CASSFRGGQLYEQYF. The CDR3 DNA reads TGTGCCAGCAGTTTCAGAGGCGGACAACTCTACGAGCAGTACTTC.

This clonotype has a count of ten or more. This chain joins TRBV28 and TRBJ1-3; possibly TRBD1 for D (6 bases). CDR1 and CDR2 from the germline V gene are MDHEN and SYDVKM. The CDR3 covers 15 residues. Trimming took 2 bases from V and 0 from J, leaving 8 bases between them. This chain's CDR3 is CASSLTGSSGNTIYF. CDR3 coding DNA: TGTGCCAGCAGTTTAACAGGGAGCTCTGGAAACACCATATATTTT.

This clonotype was seen a few times. The chain is built from TRBV18 and TRBJ2-7; 10 bases align to TRBD2. Germline CDR1 is KGHSH and CDR2 is LQKENI. Trimming at V came to 0 bases and at J to 5 bases, leaving 4 bases not matched to a gene. There are 15 residues in the CDR3. The CDR3 sequence is CASSPPGTSVHEQYF. CDR3 bases: TGTGCCAGCTCACCACCGGGGACTAGCGTCCACGAGCAGTACTTC.

This clonotype occurred many times. The chain uses TRBV2 and TRBJ1-1; 7 bases are a match to TRBD1. V lost 6 bases, J lost 5 bases, and 12 bases stayed unmatched. The CDR3 consists of 15 residues. CDR1 and CDR2 (germline): SNHLY, FYNNEI. The chain's CDR3 is CASRDISGGGTEAFF. Here the CDR3 DNA reads TGTGCCAGCAGGGACATCTCAGGGGGGGGTACTGAAGCTTTCTTT.

V is TRBV9 and J is TRBJ2-1, with D maybe TRBD1 (6 bases). The CDR3 loop spans 18 amino acids. Trimming removed 4 bases from V and 1 base from J, with 21 bases in between. CDR1 SGDLS and CDR2 YYNGEE come from the germline V gene. DNA of the CDR3: TGTGCCAGCAGCCCCACGGGCCGAGGTAGGGGGTCCTACAATGAGCAGTTCTTC. It specifies CASSPTGRGRGSYNEQFF.

Concerning this clonotype: This could be a read error, since a much larger clone is one nucleotide away. The chain joins TRBV28 to TRBJ1-4, with D perhaps matching TRBD1 (6 bases). V lost 3 bases to trimming and J lost 4 bases, with 33 bases between them. This CDR3 is built from 22 residues. CDR1 MDHEN and CDR2 SYDVKM come from the germline V gene. This CDR3 reads CASSFNREGKIPFLSDNEKLFF. For the CDR3, the DNA is TGTGCCAGCAGTTTTAACAGGGAAGGGAAGATTCCATTTCTGTCGGATAATGAAAAACTGTTTTTT. The full variable domain, completed using reference TRBV28 and TRBJ1-4, is DVKVTQSSRYLVKRTGEKVFLECVQDMDHENMFWYRQDPGLGLRLIYFSYDVKMKEKGDIPEGYSVSREKKERFSLILESASTNQTSMYLCASSFNREGKIPFLSDNEKLFFGSGTQLSVL.

The chain is built from TRBV11-2 and TRBJ2-7, with TRBD2 identical over 8 bases. This CDR3 is 15 amino acids long. With V trimmed by 4 bases and J by 3 bases, 8 bases remained unmatched. Germline V gene lookup returns CDR1 SGHAT and CDR2 FQNNGV. CDR3 coding DNA: TGTGCCAGCAGCTACATAACTAGCGGTGGCTACGAGCAGTACTTC. It specifies CASSYITSGGYEQYF. Full variable domain (outside the CDR3, taken from reference TRBV11-2 and TRBJ2-7): EAGVAQSPRYKIIEKRQSVAFWCNPISGHATLYWYQQILGQGPKLLIQFQNNGVVDDSQLPKDRFSAERLKGVDSTLKIQPAKLEDSAVYLCASSYITSGGYEQYFGPGTRLTVT.

The chain combines TRBV6-2 or TRBV6-3 with TRBJ1-5, with 7 bases identical to TRBD1. V shed 5 bases, J shed 3 bases, and the junction held 7 bases outside the gene matches. Germline V gene sequence: CDR1 MNHEY, CDR2 SVGEGT. This CDR3 region has 15 residues. The CDR3 region is CASSVSRGDNQPQHF. For the CDR3, the DNA is TGTGCCAGCAGTGTCAGCAGGGGGGACAATCAGCCCCAGCATTTT.